This TCR beta chain was identified in a study of graft-versus-host responses after intestinal transplantation. As for the study in general: Recipients were given multivisceral, liver-intestinal, or isolated intestinal transplants.

The CDR3 has 13 amino acids. CDR1 GTSNPN and CDR2 SVGIG come from the germline V gene (reference sequence). The V and J ends lost 4 bases and 11 bases respectively, with 15 bases between them. Repertoires were generated with immunoSEQ multiplex PCR, while TCRdb's copy carries only in-frame clones and drops some. The sample lists 96,000 or so clones, around 90% seen once, with around 0.17% in the top ten. About this clone: Its specificity is not known.

Study findings and constraints: Analysis identified GvH clones in recipient marrow, with some appearing first in ileum or blood. HvG clone declines early post-transplant were associated with peak circulating GvH levels.

This sequence originates from a human donor who received an intestinal transplant. The genes are TRBV30 and TRBJ1-6; D is ambiguous. The sample was unstimulated CD4+ T cells sorted from spleen or lymph node cells, taken before intestinal transplant. The CDR3 sequence: CAWNGGSAAPLHF. In DNA, the CDR3 is TGTGCCTGGAACGGCGGTTCAGCGGCACCCCTCCACTTT. Supplemented by reference TRBV30 and TRBJ1-6, the full variable domain reads SQTIHQWPATLVQPVGSPLSLECTVEGTSNPNLYWYRQAAGRGLQLLFYSVGIGQISSEVPQNLSASRPQDRQFILSSKKLLLSDSGFYLCAWNGGSAAPLHFGNGTRLTVT.